This T cell receptor beta chain came from a study of cytomegalovirus exposure and HLA in healthy donors. Study-wide background: A later analysis reported the same platform for the 110 or so validation repertoires and the 650 to 750 first-cohort repertoires.

V shed 5 bases, J shed 8 bases, and the junction held 9 bases outside the gene matches. Germline V gene sequence: CDR1 SEHNR, CDR2 FQNEAQ (reference sequence). This CDR3 spans 16 amino acids. Clones were read by immunoSEQ multiplex PCR, and TCRdb kept only the in-frame ones, dropping some. The sample contains around 160,000 clones, less than 90% of which appear only once. Sequenced: PBMCs. The chain is built from TRBV7-9 and TRBJ2-1; TRBD2 aligns across 13 bases. This clonotype was obtained from a man between 25 and 39 years old in good health and CMV-seropositive. Here the CDR3 reads CASSQRTSGSPHEQFF. The CDR3, as DNA: TGTGCCAGCAGCCAAAGGACTAGCGGGAGTCCCCATGAGCAGTTCTTC.